These 25 T cell receptor beta chains were sequenced from one sample in a study of identifying expanded T cells in peripheral blood. The protocol was immunoSEQ multiplex PCR, while the TCRdb copy is restricted to in-frame clones and leaves out a portion. The sample lists roughly 96,000 clones, nearly 90% occurring once. The sequencing sample was made of blood. Receptor source: a person aged 18 to 75 in good health.

This clone was observed a single time. This sequence joins TRBV6-5 and TRBJ1-2, with 8 bases aligning to TRBD1. Germline trimming cut 4 bases from V and 0 bases from J; bases unmatched to any gene: 4. Germline assignment: CDR1 MNHEY and CDR2 SVGAGI. The CDR3 totals 15 residues. The CDR3 spells CASSSPTGANYGYTF. CDR3 DNA sequence: TGTGCCAGCAGTTCCCCGACAGGGGCTAACTATGGCTACACCTTC.

A single count supports this clone. The V gene is TRBV13, the J gene TRBJ1-1; 8 positions match TRBD1. Germline V gene data show CDR1 as PRHDT and CDR2 as FYEKMQ (reference sequence). There are 17 residues in the CDR3. After removal of 6 bases from V and 0 bases from J, the junction contained 12 bases not matched to a gene. CDR3: CASSRAEGQGMNTEAFF. CDR3 nucleotide sequence: TGTGCCAGCAGTAGGGCCGAAGGACAGGGCATGAACACTGAAGCTTTCTTT.

This clone has more than one count but fewer than ten. The chain employs TRBV5-4 and TRBJ1-2; TRBD1 might be the D (5 bases). V was clipped by 3 bases and J by 6 bases, with 15 bases between them. The CDR3 has 14 amino acids. From germline, CDR1 is SGHNT and CDR2 YYREEE (reference sequence). The CDR3 DNA is TGTGCCAGCAGCTGGGGGGATATAGCAGATGGCTACACCTTC. Residues: CASSWGDIADGYTF.

The chain links TRBV7-8 to TRBJ2-1; 12 bases map to TRBD1. In germline, CDR1 is SGHVS, CDR2 FQNEAQ. The CDR3 extends over 15 amino acids. V shed 5 bases and J 6 bases; nucleotides not matched to a gene: 5. CDR3 nucleotide sequence: TGTGCCAGCAGCATCCCGGGACAGGGGGCCAATGAGCAGTTCTTC. The encoded protein is CASSIPGQGANEQFF.

V is TRBV13 and J is TRBJ2-6, with D perhaps TRBD1 or TRBD2 (5 bases each). This CDR3 has 19 residues. Per the germline V gene, CDR1 is PRHDT and CDR2 is FYEKMQ (reference sequence). The germline V and J ends were trimmed by 0 bases and 0 bases, with 15 bases remaining between them. The chain's CDR3 is CASSLGRGPLNSGANVLTF. In DNA form, the CDR3 reads TGTGCCAGCAGCTTAGGCCGGGGCCCCCTTAACTCTGGGGCCAACGTCCTGACTTTC.

The V and J genes are TRBV5-1 and TRBJ2-5; 7 nucleotides align to TRBD2. The CDR3 runs to 15 residues. Trimming removed 4 bases from V and 5 bases from J; junction bases left unmatched: 11. CDR1 is SGHRS, CDR2 YFSETQ, per germline. The CDR3 bases are TGCGCCAGCAGCGCCGGACCCTTGGGAGGGGAGACCCAGTACTTC. Residues: CASSAGPLGGETQYF.

This rearrangement joins TRBV6-1 to TRBJ1-5; 7 bases are shared with TRBD1. Per germline, CDR1 MNHNS and CDR2 SASEGT. V shed 8 bases and J 3 bases; nucleotides not matched to a gene: 7. The CDR3 length is 14 residues. The CDR3 DNA is TGTGCCAGCCGTCCAGGGGGGTACAATCAGCCCCAGCATTTT. As protein: CASRPGGYNQPQHF.

The rearrangement joins TRBV18 to TRBJ2-2, with 7 bases fitting TRBD1. Germline CDR1 reads KGHSH; CDR2 reads LQKENI. This CDR3 has 16 amino acids. J gave up 3 bases and V 3 bases, and 7 bases lay outside the gene matches. CDR3 protein: CASSPLPGGDTGELFF. The CDR3 DNA is TGTGCCAGCTCACCCCTCCCAGGGGGTGACACCGGGGAGCTGTTTTTT.

The J gene is TRBJ2-7, the V gene TRBV18, with 12 bases lining up with TRBD1. Germline CDR1 and CDR2: KGHSH and LQKENI. The trim removed 3 bases at V and 6 bases at J, leaving 6 bases unmatched. The CDR3 covers 15 residues. In DNA, the CDR3 is TGTGCCAGCTCACCTCCGGGACAGGGGGCGGGCGAGCAGTACTTC. Amino acids: CASSPPGQGAGEQYF. The complete variable domain, with remaining parts taken from reference TRBV18 and TRBJ2-7, reads NAGVMQNPRHLVRRRGQEARLRCSPMKGHSHVYWYRQLPEEGLKFMVYLQKENIIDESGMPKERFSAEFPKEGPSILRIQQVVRGDSAAYFCASSPPGQGAGEQYFGPGTRLTVT.

The chain carries TRBV7-2 and TRBJ1-1; D uncertain. Between the trimmed V and J ends, which lost 4 bases and 4 bases, there was a span of 16 bases. CDR1 is SGHTA and CDR2 is FQGNSA in the germline V gene. The CDR3 spans 15 residues. CDR3 residues: CASSSRPSRGTEAFF. The CDR3, as DNA: TGTGCCAGCAGCTCCCGCCCGTCCCGGGGCACTGAAGCTTTCTTT. Full variable domain (missing parts from reference TRBV7-2 and TRBJ1-1): GAGVSQSPSNKVTEKGKDVELRCDPISGHTALYWYRQSLGQGLEFLIYFQGNSAPDKSGLPSDRFSAERTGGSVSTLTIQRTQQEDSAVYLCASSSRPSRGTEAFFGQGTRLTVV.

The rearrangement joins TRBV2 to TRBJ1-3; D is unresolved. This CDR3 comprises 14 residues. Germline V gene sequence: CDR1 SNHLY, CDR2 FYNNEI. The V and J ends lost 3 bases and 5 bases respectively, with 11 bases between them. CDR3 in amino acids: CASSDGQTRNTIYF. CDR3 DNA sequence: TGTGCCAGCAGTGACGGGCAGACAAGAAACACCATATATTTT.

The V and J genes are TRBV4-2 and TRBJ2-1; maybe TRBD2 (6 bases). Germline CDR1 and CDR2: LGHNA and YNFKEQ. The V end was cut by 1 base, the J end by 11 bases, with 27 bases between. This CDR3 contains 18 residues. DNA of the CDR3: TGTGCCAGCAGCCAAGGTCCAGGGCGGGAAGCTACACAAATCAAGCAGTTCTTC. This codes for CASSQGPGREATQIKQFF.

The chain carries TRBV4-2 and TRBJ1-6; 7 bases map to TRBD1. With 2 bases clipped from V and 3 bases from J, the junction kept 13 bases outside the gene matches. CDR1 and CDR2 from the germline V gene are LGHNA and YNFKEQ. The CDR3 covers 19 residues. The CDR3 loop reads CASSQLGRGPENYNSPLHF. The DNA of the CDR3 is TGTGCCAGCAGCCAACTTGGGAGGGGGCCAGAGAACTATAATTCACCCCTCCACTTT.

The rearrangement joins TRBV19 to TRBJ2-3, with TRBD2 matching over 12 bases. The CDR3 runs 14 residues. Germline CDR1 reads LNHDA; CDR2 reads SQIVND (reference sequence). V was pared by 6 bases and J by 7 bases, with 5 bases of the junction left unmatched. The CDR3: CASRTSGGANTQYF. In DNA form, the CDR3 reads TGTGCCAGTAGGACTAGCGGGGGCGCGAATACGCAGTATTTT.

The V and J genes are TRBV5-1 and TRBJ2-4; D is unclear. CDR3 size: 13 residues. The ends were cut back, 0 bases at V and 4 bases at J, with 5 bases in the middle. CDR1 is SGHRS, CDR2 YFSETQ, per germline. The CDR3 bases are TGCGCCAGCAGCTTGGATCAGAAAAACATTCAGTACTTC. Encoded protein: CASSLDQKNIQYF.

The J gene is TRBJ2-7, the V gene TRBV11-2; tentatively, D is TRBD2 (6 bases). CDR1 and CDR2 from the germline V gene are SGHAT and FQNNGV. Trimming removed 5 bases from V and 2 bases from J, with 13 bases in between. The CDR3 sequence is 14 residues long. In DNA form, the CDR3 reads TGTGCCAGCAGCGGTTTAGCGGCGGCCTACGAGCAGTACTTC. It is translated as CASSGLAAAYEQYF.

The chain couples TRBV5-6 to TRBJ1-2; D ambiguous. Germline CDR1 and CDR2: SGHDT and YYEEEE. The V gene lost 2 bases and the J gene lost 4 bases, with 12 bases spanning the gap. The CDR3 is 14 residues long. Written as DNA, the CDR3 is TGTGCCAGCAGCTTTGGCCGAAGCTCCTATGGCTACACCTTC. Translated: CASSFGRSSYGYTF.

This chain connects TRBV6-5 to TRBJ2-7; D uncertain. V shed 7 bases and J shed 7 bases, with 14 bases lying between them. The CDR3 covers 12 residues. Germline V CDR1 and CDR2: MNHEY, SVGAGI. This CDR3 reads CASTTGFGEQYF. CDR3 nucleotide sequence: TGTGCCAGCACTACCGGATTTGGGGAGCAGTACTTC.

This chain joins TRBV19 and TRBJ1-4; D unclear. The ends were cut back, 3 bases at V and 7 bases at J, with 12 bases in the middle. CDR1 and CDR2 from the germline V gene are LNHDA and SQIVND (reference sequence). The CDR3 runs 14 residues. The CDR3 DNA sequence: TGTGCCAGTAGTATCGGGAGTGGTGGTGAAAAACTGTTTTTT. This gives the protein CASSIGSGGEKLFF.

V usage is TRBV21-1 and J usage is TRBJ2-2. TRBV21-1 corresponds to a pseudogene. The CDR3 runs 14 residues. The CDR3 is CASGLTGRTGELFF. CDR3 DNA: TGTGCCAGCGGACTCACGGGGCGGACCGGGGAGCTGTTTTTT.

The chain couples TRBV9 to TRBJ1-2; D remains unclear. Germline CDR1 reads SGDLS; CDR2 reads YYNGEE. The CDR3 covers 14 residues. V was shortened by 3 bases and J by 3 bases, with 12 bases between the two germline ends. The chain's CDR3 is CASSALDGDYGYTF. CDR3 bases: TGTGCCAGCAGCGCCTTGGACGGGGACTATGGCTACACCTTC. The full variable domain, completed using reference TRBV9 and TRBJ1-2, is DSGVTQTPKHLITATGQRVTLRCSPRSGDLSVYWYQQSLDQGLQFLIQYYNGEERAKGNILERFSAQQFPDLHSELNLSSLELGDSALYFCASSALDGDYGYTFGSGTRLTVV.

This clone showed up just once. Relative to the germline gene, one junction end is altered; a read error may explain this. The gene calls are TRBV6-6 and TRBJ2-1, with 9 bases that match TRBD2. Germline V gene sequence: CDR1 MNHNY, CDR2 SVGAGI (reference sequence). This CDR3 spans 14 amino acids. The CDR3 DNA reads as TGTGCCATCTCTCTCGGGACTAGCTACGATGAGCAGTTCTTC. Translation gives CAISLGTSYDEQFF.

This clone was seen a single time. The rearrangement joins TRBV7-2 to TRBJ1-2; 10 nucleotides align to TRBD1. The CDR3 is made up of 15 amino acids. Germline lookup yields CDR1 SGHTA and CDR2 FQGNSA. Germline trimming cut 1 base from V and 4 bases from J; bases unmatched to any gene: 3. DNA of the CDR3: TGTGCCAGCAGCTTAGGACAGGGGGCCTTCTATGGCTACACCTTC. It yields the protein CASSLGQGAFYGYTF.

This clone was detected only once. The V and J genes are TRBV5-4 and TRBJ1-1; D gene ambiguous. V lost 4 bases and J 2 bases, leaving 18 bases between the germline ends. The CDR3 has 16 amino acids. Germline V CDR1 and CDR2: SGHNT, YYREEE (reference sequence). The CDR3 DNA follows: TGTGCCAGCAGCCCCACCATTGCGCCCGGAAACACTGAAGCTTTCTTT. Its translation is CASSPTIAPGNTEAFF.

The chain is built from TRBV7-2 and TRBJ2-2, with a tentative D call TRBD2 (5 bases). The germline V and J ends were trimmed by 3 bases and 2 bases, with 10 bases remaining between them. The CDR3 spans 15 residues. Germline V lookup: CDR1 SGHTA, CDR2 FQGNSA. Here the CDR3 reads CASSFLPGNTGELFF. The CDR3 DNA reads as TGTGCCAGCAGCTTCCTCCCGGGAAACACCGGGGAGCTGTTTTTT.